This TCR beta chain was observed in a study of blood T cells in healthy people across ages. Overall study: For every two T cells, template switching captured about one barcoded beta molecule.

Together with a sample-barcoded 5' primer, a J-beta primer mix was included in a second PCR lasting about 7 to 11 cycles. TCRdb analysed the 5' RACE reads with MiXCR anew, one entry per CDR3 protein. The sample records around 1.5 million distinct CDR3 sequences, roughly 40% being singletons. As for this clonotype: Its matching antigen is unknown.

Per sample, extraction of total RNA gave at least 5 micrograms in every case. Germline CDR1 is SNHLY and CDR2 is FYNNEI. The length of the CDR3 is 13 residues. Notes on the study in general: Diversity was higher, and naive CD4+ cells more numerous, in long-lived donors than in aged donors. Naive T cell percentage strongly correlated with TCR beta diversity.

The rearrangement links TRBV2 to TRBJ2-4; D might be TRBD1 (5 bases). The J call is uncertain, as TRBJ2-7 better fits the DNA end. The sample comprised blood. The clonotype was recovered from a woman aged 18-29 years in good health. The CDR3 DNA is TGTGCCAGCAGACTCGACAGTAACCCCGAGCAGTACTTC. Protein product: CASRLDSNPEQYF.